This record covers a single T cell receptor (beta chain). The patients had localized lung adenocarcinoma, a non-small cell subtype. The data belong to a study of CD4 and CD8 cells across lung adenocarcinoma regions. The V end lost 6 bases, the J end lost 1 base, and 15 bases lay between the germline ends. This CDR3 is built from 15 residues. TCRdb analysed the PCR reads with MiXCR anew, one entry per CDR3 protein. The table includes fewer than 30,000 distinct CDR3 sequences, 40% to 60% detected once. This chain uses TRBV12-3 or TRBV12-4 with TRBJ2-5, with D unresolved. The sequence came from a male donor with lung adenocarcinoma. The CD4 and CD8 labels of this study may be unreliable. Sequences were obtained from CD8+ T cells from the center of a lung tumor. CDR3 sequence: CASSLTSGGQETQYF. As DNA, the CDR3 is TGTGCCAGCAGCCTAACCTCGGGTGGCCAAGAGACCCAGTACTTC.